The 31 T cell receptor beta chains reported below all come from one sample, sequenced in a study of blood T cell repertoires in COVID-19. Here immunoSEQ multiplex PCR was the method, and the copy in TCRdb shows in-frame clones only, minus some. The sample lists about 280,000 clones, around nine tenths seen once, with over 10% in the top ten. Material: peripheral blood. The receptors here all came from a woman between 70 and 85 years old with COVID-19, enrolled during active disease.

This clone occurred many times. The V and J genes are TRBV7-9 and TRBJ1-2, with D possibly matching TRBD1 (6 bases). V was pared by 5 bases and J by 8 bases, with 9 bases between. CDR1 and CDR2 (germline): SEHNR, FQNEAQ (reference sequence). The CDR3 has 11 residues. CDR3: CASSPGTGYTF. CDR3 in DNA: TGTGCCAGCAGCCCTGGGACAGGCTACACCTTC.

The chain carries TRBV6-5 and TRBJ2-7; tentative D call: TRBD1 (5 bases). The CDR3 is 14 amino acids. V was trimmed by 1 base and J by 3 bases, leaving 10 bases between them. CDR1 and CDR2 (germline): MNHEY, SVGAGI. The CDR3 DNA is TGTGCCAGCAGTTACTTAGGGGTGAACTACGAGCAGTACTTC. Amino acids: CASSYLGVNYEQYF.

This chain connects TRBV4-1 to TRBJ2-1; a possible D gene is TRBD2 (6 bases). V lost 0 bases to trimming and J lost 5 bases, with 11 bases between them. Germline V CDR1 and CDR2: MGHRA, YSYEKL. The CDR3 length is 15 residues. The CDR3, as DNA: TGCGCCAGCAGCCAAGATTGGTCGGGAGACAATGAGCAGTTCTTC. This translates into CASSQDWSGDNEQFF.

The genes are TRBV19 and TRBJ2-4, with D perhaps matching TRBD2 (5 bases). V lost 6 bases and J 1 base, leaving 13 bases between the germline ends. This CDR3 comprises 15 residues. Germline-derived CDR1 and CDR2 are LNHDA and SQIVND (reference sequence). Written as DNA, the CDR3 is TGTGCCAGTAGGGGCCAAACGGGGGCCAAAAACATTCAGTACTTC. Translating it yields CASRGQTGAKNIQYF.

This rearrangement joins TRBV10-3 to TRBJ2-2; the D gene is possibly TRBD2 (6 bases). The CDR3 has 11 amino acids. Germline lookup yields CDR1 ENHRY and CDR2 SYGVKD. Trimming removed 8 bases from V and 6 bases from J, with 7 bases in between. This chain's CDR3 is CAIPGAGELFF. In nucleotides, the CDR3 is TGTGCCATCCCGGGGGCCGGGGAGCTGTTTTTT.

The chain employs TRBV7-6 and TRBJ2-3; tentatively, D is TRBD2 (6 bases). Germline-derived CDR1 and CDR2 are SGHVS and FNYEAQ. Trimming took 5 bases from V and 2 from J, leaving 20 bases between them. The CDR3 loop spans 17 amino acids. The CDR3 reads CASSLRLGLDPTDTQYF. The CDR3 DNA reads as TGTGCCAGCAGCCTCCGACTAGGTTTAGACCCCACAGATACGCAGTATTTT. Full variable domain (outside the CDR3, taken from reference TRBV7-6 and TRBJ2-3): GAGVSQSPRYKVTKRGQDVALRCDPISGHVSLYWYRQALGQGPEFLTYFNYEAQQDKSGLPNDRFSAERPEGSISTLTIQRTEQRDSAMYRCASSLRLGLDPTDTQYFGPGTRLTVL.

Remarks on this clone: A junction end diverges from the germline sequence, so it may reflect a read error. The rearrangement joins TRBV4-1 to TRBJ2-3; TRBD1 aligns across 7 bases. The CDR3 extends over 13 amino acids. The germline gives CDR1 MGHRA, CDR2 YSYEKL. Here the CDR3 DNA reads TGCGCCAGCAGCCAACAGGGGACAGATGCGCAGTATTTT. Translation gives CASSQQGTDAQYF.

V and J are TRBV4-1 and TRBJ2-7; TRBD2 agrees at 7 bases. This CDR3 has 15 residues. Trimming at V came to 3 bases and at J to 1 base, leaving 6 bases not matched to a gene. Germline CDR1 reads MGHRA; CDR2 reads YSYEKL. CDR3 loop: CASSHILSGSYEQYF. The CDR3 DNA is TGCGCCAGCAGCCACATTCTTAGCGGGTCCTACGAGCAGTACTTC.

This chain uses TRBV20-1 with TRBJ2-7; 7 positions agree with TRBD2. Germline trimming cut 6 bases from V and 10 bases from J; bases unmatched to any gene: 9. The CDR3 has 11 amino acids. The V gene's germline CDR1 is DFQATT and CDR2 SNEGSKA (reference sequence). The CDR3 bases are TGCAGTGCACGAGGAGCGGGGCTACAGTACTTC. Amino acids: CSARGAGLQYF.

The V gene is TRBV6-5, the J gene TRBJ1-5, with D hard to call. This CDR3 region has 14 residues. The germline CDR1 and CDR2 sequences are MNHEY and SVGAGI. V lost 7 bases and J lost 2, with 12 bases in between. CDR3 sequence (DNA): TGTGCCAGCAACTATTATAAGGGCAATCAGCCCCAGCATTTT. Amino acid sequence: CASNYYKGNQPQHF.

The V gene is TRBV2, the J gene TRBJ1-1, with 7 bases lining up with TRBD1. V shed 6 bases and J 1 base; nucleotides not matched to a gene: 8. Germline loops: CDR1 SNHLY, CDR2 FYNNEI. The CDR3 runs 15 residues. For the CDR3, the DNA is TGTGCCAGCAGGGTGGACAGGTTTGGGAACACTGAAGCTTTCTTT. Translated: CASRVDRFGNTEAFF. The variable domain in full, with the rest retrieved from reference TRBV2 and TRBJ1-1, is EPEVTQTPSHQVTQMGQEVILRCVPISNHLYFYWYRQILGQKVEFLVSFYNNEISEKSEIFDDQFSVERPDGSNFTLKIRSTKLEDSAMYFCASRVDRFGNTEAFFGQGTRLTVV.

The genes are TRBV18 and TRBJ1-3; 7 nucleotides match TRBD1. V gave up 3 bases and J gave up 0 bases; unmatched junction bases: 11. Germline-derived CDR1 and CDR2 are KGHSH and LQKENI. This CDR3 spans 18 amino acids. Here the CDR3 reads CASSPLGRTGSSGNTIYF. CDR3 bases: TGTGCCAGCTCACCCCTAGGGCGGACAGGAAGCTCTGGAAACACCATATATTTT.

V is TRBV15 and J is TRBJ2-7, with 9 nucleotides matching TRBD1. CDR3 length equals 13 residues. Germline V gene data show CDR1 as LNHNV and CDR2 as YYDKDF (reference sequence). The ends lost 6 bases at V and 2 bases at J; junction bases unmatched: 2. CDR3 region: CATSGTGPYEQYF. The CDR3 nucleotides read TGTGCCACCAGTGGGACAGGGCCCTACGAGCAGTACTTC. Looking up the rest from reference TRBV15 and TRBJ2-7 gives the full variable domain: DAMVIQNPRYQVTQFGKPVTLSCSQTLNHNVMYWYQQKSSQAPKLLFHYYDKDFNNEADTPDNFQSRRPNTSFCFLDIRSPGLGDTAMYLCATSGTGPYEQYFGPGTRLTVT.

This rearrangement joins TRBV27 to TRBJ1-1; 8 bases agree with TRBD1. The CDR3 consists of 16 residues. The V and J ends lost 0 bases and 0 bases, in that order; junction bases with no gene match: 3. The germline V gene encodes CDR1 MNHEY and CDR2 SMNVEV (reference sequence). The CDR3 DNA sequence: TGTGCCAGCAGTTTATCGCAGGGGGCCCTGAACACTGAAGCTTTCTTT. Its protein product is CASSLSQGALNTEAFF.

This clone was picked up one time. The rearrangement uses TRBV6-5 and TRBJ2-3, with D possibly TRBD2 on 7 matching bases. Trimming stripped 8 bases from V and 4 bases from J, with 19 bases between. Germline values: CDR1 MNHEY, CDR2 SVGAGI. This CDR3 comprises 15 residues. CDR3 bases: TGTGCCAGCGGTAACGGCGGGGGCGTCCCAGATACGCAGTATTTT. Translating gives CASGNGGGVPDTQYF.

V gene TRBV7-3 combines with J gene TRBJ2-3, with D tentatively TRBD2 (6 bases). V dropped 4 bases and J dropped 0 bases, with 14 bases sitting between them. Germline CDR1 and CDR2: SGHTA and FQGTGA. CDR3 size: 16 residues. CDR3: CASSSDRTTSTDTQYF. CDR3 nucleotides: TGTGCCAGCAGCTCGGACCGGACTACTAGCACAGATACGCAGTATTTT.

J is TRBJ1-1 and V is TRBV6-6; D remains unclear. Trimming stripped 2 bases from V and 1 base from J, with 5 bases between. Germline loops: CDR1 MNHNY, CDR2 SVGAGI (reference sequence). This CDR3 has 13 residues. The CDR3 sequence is CASSYSWNTEAFF. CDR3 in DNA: TGTGCCAGCAGTTACAGCTGGAACACTGAAGCTTTCTTT.

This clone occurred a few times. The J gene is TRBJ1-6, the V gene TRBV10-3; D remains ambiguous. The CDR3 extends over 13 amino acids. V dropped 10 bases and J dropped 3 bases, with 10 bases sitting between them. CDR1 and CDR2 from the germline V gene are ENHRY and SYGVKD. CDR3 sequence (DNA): TGTGCCACCAACAGTATCTATAATTCACCCCTCCACTTT. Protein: CATNSIYNSPLHF.

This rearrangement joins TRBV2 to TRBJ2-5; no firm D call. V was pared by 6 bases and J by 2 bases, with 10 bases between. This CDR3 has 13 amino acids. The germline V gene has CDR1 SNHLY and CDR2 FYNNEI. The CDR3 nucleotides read TGTGCCAGCAGGGAGATATGGCAAGAGACCCAGTACTTC. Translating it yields CASREIWQETQYF.

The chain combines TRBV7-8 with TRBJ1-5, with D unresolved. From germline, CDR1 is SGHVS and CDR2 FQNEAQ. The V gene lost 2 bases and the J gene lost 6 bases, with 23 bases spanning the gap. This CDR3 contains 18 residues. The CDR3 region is CASSLSARPETFFQPQHF. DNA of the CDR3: TGTGCCAGCAGCTTATCCGCCAGGCCCGAGACCTTTTTTCAGCCCCAGCATTTT. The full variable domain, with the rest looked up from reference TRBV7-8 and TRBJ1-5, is GAGVSQSPRYKVAKRGQDVALRCDPISGHVSLFWYQQALGQGPEFLTYFQNEAQLDKSGLPSDRFFAERPEGSVSTLKIQRTQQEDSAVYLCASSLSARPETFFQPQHFGDGTRLSIL.

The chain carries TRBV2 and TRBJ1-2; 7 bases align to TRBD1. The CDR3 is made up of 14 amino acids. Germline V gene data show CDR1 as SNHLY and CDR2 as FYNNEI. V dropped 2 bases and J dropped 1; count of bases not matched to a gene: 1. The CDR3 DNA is TGTGCCAGCAGTGAACAGGGGGATAACTATGGCTACACCTTC. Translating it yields CASSEQGDNYGYTF.

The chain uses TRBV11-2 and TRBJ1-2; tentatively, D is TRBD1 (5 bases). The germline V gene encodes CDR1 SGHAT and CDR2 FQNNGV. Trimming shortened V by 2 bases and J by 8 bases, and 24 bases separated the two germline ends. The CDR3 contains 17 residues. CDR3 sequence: CASSLLPAAVPQVGYTF. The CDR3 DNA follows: TGTGCCAGCAGCTTACTTCCCGCCGCCGTACCACAGGTGGGCTACACCTTC.

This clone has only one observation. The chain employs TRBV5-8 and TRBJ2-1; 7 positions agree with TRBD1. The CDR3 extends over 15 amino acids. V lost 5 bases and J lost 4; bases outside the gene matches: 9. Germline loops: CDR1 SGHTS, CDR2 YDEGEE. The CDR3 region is CASRMTGSGYNEQFF. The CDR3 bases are TGTGCCAGCAGGATGACAGGGTCGGGGTACAATGAGCAGTTCTTC.

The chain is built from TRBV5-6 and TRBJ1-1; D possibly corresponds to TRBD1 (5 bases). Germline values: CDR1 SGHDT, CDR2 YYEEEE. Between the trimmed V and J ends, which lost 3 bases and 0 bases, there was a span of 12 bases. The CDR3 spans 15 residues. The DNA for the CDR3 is TGTGCCAGCAGCTCAGGGAGGGTTTTGAACACTGAAGCTTTCTTT. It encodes CASSSGRVLNTEAFF.

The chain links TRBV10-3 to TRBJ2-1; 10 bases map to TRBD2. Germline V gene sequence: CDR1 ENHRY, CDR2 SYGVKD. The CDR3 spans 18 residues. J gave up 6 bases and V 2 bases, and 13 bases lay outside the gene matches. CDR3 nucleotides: TGTGCCATCAGTGAGGATCACGGGGCAGCGGGGGGGCTCAATGAGCAGTTCTTC. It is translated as CAISEDHGAAGGLNEQFF.

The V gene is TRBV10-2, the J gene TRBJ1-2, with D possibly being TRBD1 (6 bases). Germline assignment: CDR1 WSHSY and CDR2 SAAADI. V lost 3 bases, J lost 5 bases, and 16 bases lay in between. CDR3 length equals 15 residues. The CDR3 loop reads CASSEFGQSSYGYTF. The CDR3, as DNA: TGCGCCAGCAGTGAATTTGGACAGAGTTCTTATGGCTACACCTTC.

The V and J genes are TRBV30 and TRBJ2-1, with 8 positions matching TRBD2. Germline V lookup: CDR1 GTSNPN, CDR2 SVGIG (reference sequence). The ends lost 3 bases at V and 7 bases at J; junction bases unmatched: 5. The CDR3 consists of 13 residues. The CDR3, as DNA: TGTGCCTGGAGCGGGGGGGCTTGGAATGAGCAGTTCTTC. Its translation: CAWSGGAWNEQFF.

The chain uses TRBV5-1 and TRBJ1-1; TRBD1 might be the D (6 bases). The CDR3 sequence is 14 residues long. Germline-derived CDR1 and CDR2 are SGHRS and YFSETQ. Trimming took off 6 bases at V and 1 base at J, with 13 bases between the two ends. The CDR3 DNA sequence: TGCGCCAGCACCTGGGGGGGCGAGAACACTGAAGCTTTCTTT. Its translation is CASTWGGENTEAFF. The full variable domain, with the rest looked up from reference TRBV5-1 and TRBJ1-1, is KAGVTQTPRYLIKTRGQQVTLSCSPISGHRSVSWYQQTPGQGLQFLFEYFSETQRNKGNFPGRFSGRQFSNSRSEMNVSTLELGDSALYLCASTWGGENTEAFFGQGTRLTVV.

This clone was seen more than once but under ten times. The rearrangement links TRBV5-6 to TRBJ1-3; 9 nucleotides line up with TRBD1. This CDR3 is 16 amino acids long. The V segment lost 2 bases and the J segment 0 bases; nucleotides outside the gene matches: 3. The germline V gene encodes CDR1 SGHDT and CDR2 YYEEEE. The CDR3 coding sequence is TGTGCCAGCAGCTTCGGACAGGGGATCTCTGGAAACACCATATATTTT. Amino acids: CASSFGQGISGNTIYF.

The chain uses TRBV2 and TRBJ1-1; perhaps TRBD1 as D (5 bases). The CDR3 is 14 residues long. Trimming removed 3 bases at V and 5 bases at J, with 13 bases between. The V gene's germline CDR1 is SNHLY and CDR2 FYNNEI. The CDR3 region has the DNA TGTGCCAGCAGTGAGGCAGGGCGGCGGACTGAAGCTTTCTTT. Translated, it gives CASSEAGRRTEAFF.

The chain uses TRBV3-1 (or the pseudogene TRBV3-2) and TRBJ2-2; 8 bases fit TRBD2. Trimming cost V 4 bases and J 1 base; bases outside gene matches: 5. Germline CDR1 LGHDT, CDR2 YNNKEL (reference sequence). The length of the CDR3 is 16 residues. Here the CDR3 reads CASSPPGGRNTGELFF. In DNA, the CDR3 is TGTGCCAGCAGCCCGCCGGGGGGGCGGAACACCGGGGAGCTGTTTTTT.